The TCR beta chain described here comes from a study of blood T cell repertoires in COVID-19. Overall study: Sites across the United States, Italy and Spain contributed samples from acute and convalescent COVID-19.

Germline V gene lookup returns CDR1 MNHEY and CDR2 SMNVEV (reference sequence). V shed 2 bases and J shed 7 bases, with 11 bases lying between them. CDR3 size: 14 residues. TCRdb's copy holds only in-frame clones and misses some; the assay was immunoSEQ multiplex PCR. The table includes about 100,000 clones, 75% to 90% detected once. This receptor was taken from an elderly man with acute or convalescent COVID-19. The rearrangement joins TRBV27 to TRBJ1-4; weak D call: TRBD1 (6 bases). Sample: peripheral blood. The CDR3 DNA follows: TGTGCCAGCAGTTTACAGGGGATTCCTGAAAAACTGTTTTTT. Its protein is CASSLQGIPEKLFF.